A single sample is the source of the 26 T cell receptor beta chains below, sequenced in a study of identical twins. TCRdb passed the 5' RACE reads through MiXCR, listing each CDR3 protein once. The sample shows just under 650,000 distinct CDR3 sequences, around 7.4% of them seen only once. The sample also formed part of further work on yellow fever vaccine responses in identical twins.

The specimen was PBMCs. Receptor source: a woman under 30 in good health.

The table lists this clonotype with many counts. The chain employs TRBV10-3 and TRBJ2-7, with a possible D match to TRBD1 (6 bases). CDR1 is ENHRY and CDR2 is SYGVKD in the germline V gene. This CDR3 has 14 amino acids. V gave up 7 bases and J gave up 0 bases, with 13 bases separating them. CDR3 region: CAITPRGNSYEQYF. CDR3 bases: TGTGCCATCACGCCGAGGGGGAACTCCTACGAGCAGTACTTC.

In this sample, this clonotype turned up a few times. The chain uses TRBV20-1 and TRBJ1-4; TRBD1 might be the D (5 bases). The germline V and J ends were trimmed by 0 bases and 8 bases, with 16 bases remaining between them. This CDR3 has 15 amino acids. CDR1 and CDR2 (germline): DFQATT, SNEGSKA (reference sequence). CDR3 DNA sequence: TGCAGTGCTAGAGATCTGGGACTCTCGGGAGAAAAACTGTTTTTT. It translates to CSARDLGLSGEKLFF.

This clonotype turned up a few times. The V and J genes are TRBV7-2 and TRBJ2-7; 10 nucleotides line up with TRBD1. J was trimmed by 4 bases and V by 2 bases; bases with no gene match: 8. Looked up from germline, CDR1 is SGHTA and CDR2 is FQGNSA. The CDR3 loop spans 16 amino acids. The DNA for the CDR3 is TGTGCCAGCAGCTTAACGGGACAGGGGTTTACATACGAGCAGTACTTC. It encodes CASSLTGQGFTYEQYF.

This clonotype has only a few counts. The rearrangement uses TRBV2 and TRBJ2-2; TRBD2 matches 9 bases. CDR1 is SNHLY, CDR2 FYNNEI, per germline. The V segment lost 2 bases and the J segment 10 bases; nucleotides outside the gene matches: 8. The CDR3 spans 15 residues. CDR3 nucleotides: TGTGCCAGCAGTGAACTTACTAGCGGGCGGAAGGAGCTGTTTTTT. This codes for CASSELTSGRKELFF.

This clonotype was seen many times. The chain uses TRBV12-3 or TRBV12-4 and TRBJ1-3, with a weak D call TRBD1 (5 bases). Trimming pared 7 bases from V and 2 bases from J, leaving 18 bases between. This CDR3 is built from 16 residues. The CDR3 DNA sequence: TGTGCCAGCAAGGGACCCAAAGGCGGACCTGGAAACACCATATATTTT. Protein: CASKGPKGGPGNTIYF.

There are a few counts of this clonotype. This chain links TRBV5-5 with TRBJ2-1; D remains unclear. V lost 4 bases, J lost 6 bases, and 17 bases lay in between. This CDR3 is built from 15 residues. Looked up from germline, CDR1 is SGHKS and CDR2 is YYEKEE (reference sequence). The CDR3 bases are TGTGCCAGCAGCCCAGACGGATACCTGGGCAATGAGCAGTTCTTC. Its translation: CASSPDGYLGNEQFF.

This clonotype was seen only a few times. V gene TRBV3-1 combines with J gene TRBJ1-5; no clear D gene. Looked up from germline, CDR1 is LGHDT and CDR2 is YNNKEL (reference sequence). Trimming removed 2 bases from V and 5 bases from J, with 10 bases in between. CDR3 length: 14 residues. The CDR3 loop reads CASSQLVVDQPQHF. The CDR3 DNA sequence: TGTGCCAGCAGCCAACTTGTCGTGGATCAGCCCCAGCATTTT.

Only a few counts were recorded for this clonotype. J is TRBJ1-1 and V is TRBV5-1; no clear D gene. V gave up 4 bases and J gave up 2 bases, with 15 bases separating them. Germline assignment: CDR1 SGHRS and CDR2 YFSETQ. CDR3 length: 15 amino acids. CDR3 in amino acids: CASSPNAVDNTEAFF. In DNA, the CDR3 is TGCGCCAGCAGCCCCAACGCAGTGGACAACACTGAAGCTTTCTTT.

This clonotype was seen repeatedly, ten times or more. This chain's CDR3 is CSVLGLAGGLYEQYF. In nucleotides, the CDR3 is TGCAGCGTGTTAGGACTAGCGGGAGGGCTTTACGAGCAGTACTTC. The chain joins TRBV29-1 to TRBJ2-7, with 15 bases aligning to TRBD2. This CDR3 comprises 15 residues. After removal of 6 bases from V and 4 bases from J, the junction contained 7 bases not matched to a gene. Germline assignment: CDR1 SQVTM and CDR2 ANQGSEA.

The V call is TRBV6-5, the J call TRBJ1-2, with D possibly matching TRBD1 (5 bases). Per germline, CDR1 MNHEY and CDR2 SVGAGI. Trimming took off 0 bases at V and 5 bases at J, with 13 bases between the two ends. The CDR3 length is 15 residues. The CDR3 sequence is CASSYSGRGRYGYTF. The CDR3 DNA reads as TGTGCCAGCAGTTACTCAGGGAGGGGACGGTATGGCTACACCTTC.

This clonotype turned up a few times. J is TRBJ2-7 and V is TRBV5-1; 7 nucleotides agree with TRBD1. The CDR3 covers 14 residues. The germline CDR1 and CDR2 sequences are SGHRS and YFSETQ. J gave up 2 bases and V 4 bases, and 6 bases lay outside the gene matches. CDR3 loop: CASSRWDRPYEQYF. In DNA, the CDR3 is TGCGCCAGCAGCCGCTGGGACAGACCCTACGAGCAGTACTTC.

There are a few counts of this clonotype. V usage is TRBV29-1 and J usage is TRBJ2-3; a possible D gene is TRBD2 (7 bases). The CDR3 sequence is 15 residues long. With 7 bases removed from V and 2 bases from J, the gap between germline ends came to 19 bases. Germline V gene sequence: CDR1 SQVTM, CDR2 ANQGSEA. The CDR3 is CSGWGGRRDTDTQYF. As DNA, the CDR3 is TGCAGCGGTTGGGGGGGGCGGCGGGACACAGATACGCAGTATTTT.

The chain is built from TRBV7-6 and TRBJ2-1; TRBD1 matches 10 bases. The CDR3 runs 16 residues. Trimming took 0 bases from V and 5 from J; bases not matched to a gene: 4. The germline CDR1 and CDR2 sequences are SGHVS and FNYEAQ. The chain's CDR3 is CASSLAGTGVNNEQFF. The CDR3 DNA reads as TGTGCCAGCAGCTTAGCAGGGACAGGGGTAAACAATGAGCAGTTCTTC.

This clonotype was recorded at least ten times. The V gene is TRBV6-1, the J gene TRBJ2-5, with TRBD1 identical over 7 bases. Germline-derived CDR1 and CDR2 are MNHNS and SASEGT. The junction had 10 bases not matched to a gene; V was cut back by 5 bases and J by 4 bases. The CDR3 totals 15 residues. CDR3 sequence: CASSLRDSRVETQYF. In nucleotides, the CDR3 is TGTGCCAGCAGTCTGAGGGACAGTCGGGTAGAGACCCAGTACTTC.

This clonotype turned up a few times. The rearrangement links TRBV2 to TRBJ2-1; possible D gene TRBD2, 6 bases. The V gene lost 2 bases and the J gene lost 8 bases, with 16 bases spanning the gap. CDR3 length: 15 amino acids. Germline V gene data show CDR1 as SNHLY and CDR2 as FYNNEI. The CDR3 spells CASSERASARYEQFF. The DNA for the CDR3 is TGTGCCAGCAGTGAAAGGGCTAGCGCTAGGTATGAGCAGTTCTTC.

This clonotype appeared many times. The genes are TRBV28 and TRBJ2-1, with 7 nucleotides matching TRBD2. CDR1 and CDR2 (germline): MDHEN, SYDVKM. The CDR3 totals 14 residues. V dropped 3 bases and J dropped 7; count of bases not matched to a gene: 6. The CDR3 region is CASSFRLAGNEQFF. DNA for the CDR3: TGTGCCAGCAGTTTTAGACTAGCCGGGAATGAGCAGTTCTTC. The full variable domain, rest sourced from reference TRBV28 and TRBJ2-1, is DVKVTQSSRYLVKRTGEKVFLECVQDMDHENMFWYRQDPGLGLRLIYFSYDVKMKEKGDIPEGYSVSREKKERFSLILESASTNQTSMYLCASSFRLAGNEQFFGPGTRLTVL.

This chain connects TRBV7-9 to TRBJ2-1; TRBD2 aligns across 8 bases. Trimming removed 5 bases from V and 7 bases from J; junction bases left unmatched: 7. Germline loops: CDR1 SEHNR, CDR2 FQNEAQ (reference sequence). This CDR3 is built from 14 residues. CDR3 nucleotide sequence: TGTGCCAGCAGCAGGAGCGGGGGTCCAAATGAGCAGTTCTTC. Encoded protein: CASSRSGGPNEQFF.

The sample holds a few counts of this clonotype. The rearrangement links TRBV29-1 to TRBJ2-7; D may match TRBD1 or TRBD2 (5 bases each). Looked up from germline, CDR1 is SQVTM and CDR2 is ANQGSEA. V lost 6 bases and J lost 6, with 15 bases in between. The CDR3 spans 12 residues. The CDR3 sequence: CSVRGINSEQYF. CDR3 coding DNA: TGCAGCGTGAGGGGAATTAACTCCGAGCAGTACTTC.

This clonotype appeared many times. The chain couples TRBV28 to TRBJ2-3; TRBD1 or TRBD2 may be the D gene (5 bases each). CDR1 is MDHEN and CDR2 is SYDVKM in the germline V gene. The CDR3 loop spans 15 amino acids. V was cut by 6 bases and J by 2 bases, with 15 bases left in between. CDR3 amino acids: CASSFGDPATDTQYF. The CDR3 coding sequence is TGTGCCAGCAGCTTTGGGGACCCGGCCACAGATACGCAGTATTTT.

This clonotype was seen only a few times. The V call is TRBV3-1, the J call TRBJ1-1; D uncertain. The ends were cut back, 2 bases at V and 4 bases at J, with 17 bases in the middle. The CDR3 is 16 amino acids. Germline V gives CDR1 LGHDT, CDR2 YNNKEL (reference sequence). The CDR3 is CASSQRYGGLSTEAFF. The CDR3 region has the DNA TGTGCCAGCAGCCAAAGGTATGGTGGTTTGAGCACTGAAGCTTTCTTT. Full variable domain (missing parts from reference TRBV3-1 and TRBJ1-1): DTAVSQTPKYLVTQMGNDKSIKCEQNLGHDTMYWYKQDSKKFLKIMFSYNNKELIINETVPNRFSPKSPDKAHLNLHINSLELGDSAVYFCASSQRYGGLSTEAFFGQGTRLTVV.

This chain connects TRBV4-1 to TRBJ1-2; 8 nucleotides align to TRBD1. CDR1 and CDR2 from the germline V gene are MGHRA and YSYEKL. V lost 4 bases, J lost 6 bases, and 4 bases stayed unmatched. The CDR3 covers 13 residues. The CDR3 coding sequence is TGCGCCAGCAGCCCCACGACAGGGGATGGCTACACCTTC. It specifies CASSPTTGDGYTF.

This clonotype appeared a few times. The chain links TRBV27 to TRBJ2-3; 10 nucleotides agree with TRBD2. The germline CDR1 and CDR2 sequences are MNHEY and SMNVEV (reference sequence). CDR3 length: 15 amino acids. Losses at the gene ends were 0 bases for V and 11 bases for J; bases not matched to a gene: 8. DNA for the CDR3: TGTGCCAGCAGTTTATCTAGCGGGGGGCACCGGGGGCAGTATTTT. Its translation is CASSLSSGGHRGQYF.

This clonotype was counted a few times. This sequence joins TRBV15 and TRBJ2-5; 10 positions match TRBD2. There are 14 residues in the CDR3. J lost 9 bases, V lost 8 bases, and 12 bases had no gene match. Germline V gene data show CDR1 as LNHNV and CDR2 as YYDKDF (reference sequence). CDR3 sequence: CATERDGTSESQYF. CDR3 sequence (DNA): TGTGCCACCGAAAGAGACGGGACTAGCGAATCCCAGTACTTC.

The rearrangement joins TRBV12-3 or TRBV12-4 to TRBJ2-6, with D unclear. Trimming took off 6 bases at V and 6 bases at J, with 6 bases between the two ends. The CDR3 length is 12 residues. CDR3 coding DNA: TGTGCCAGCAGCCCGACGGCCAACGTCCTGACTTTC. This encodes CASSPTANVLTF.

This rearrangement joins TRBV5-1 to TRBJ2-7; possible D gene TRBD2, 7 bases. The ends were cut back, 5 bases at V and 3 bases at J, with 21 bases in the middle. This CDR3 contains 16 residues. Germline CDR1 reads SGHRS; CDR2 reads YFSETQ. The CDR3 DNA reads as TGCGCCAGCAGTGGGGGGAGCGGGACAAACAACTACGAGCAGTACTTC. As protein: CASSGGSGTNNYEQYF.

The sample holds a few counts of this clonotype. J is TRBJ2-1 and V is TRBV12-3 or TRBV12-4; 8 bases align to TRBD1. This CDR3 has 15 residues. The V gene end was trimmed by 7 bases and the J gene end by 2 bases; junction bases not matched to a gene: 7. The CDR3 spells CASKKDRDAYNEQFF. The CDR3 DNA reads TGTGCCAGCAAAAAGGACAGGGACGCCTACAATGAGCAGTTCTTC.